This T cell receptor (beta chain) comes out of a study of shared clonotypes between healthy human individuals. Regarding the study as a whole: The study generally estimated greater richness for naive than memory subsets. About 5.2% was the fraction of naive CD4 clonotypes found shared across a few donors. Blood alone was sampled, and tissue repertoires likely differ.

Comment on this clone: Its antigen is unidentified.

CDR1 SGHRS and CDR2 YFSETQ come from the germline V gene. V was pared by 1 base and J by 0 bases, with 7 bases between. The CDR3 is made up of 14 amino acids. The authors distributed each subset's genomic DNA evenly over several immunoSEQ plates. Assay used: immunoSEQ multiplex PCR; TCRdb lists only in-frame clones, some missing. The table records some 2,400,000 clones, approximately 96% of them present only once. V gene TRBV5-1 combines with J gene TRBJ1-1; no reliable D call. The source of this sequence is a man younger than 35 in good health. What was sequenced was naive CD4+ T cells sorted from blood. The subset was: CD45RA+ positively selected. The CDR3 region has the DNA TGCGCCAGCAGCTTGCTCCCTGTGAACACTGAAGCTTTCTTT. This codes for CASSLLPVNTEAFF.